These 18 T cell receptor beta chains were sequenced from one sample in a study of T cell repertoires in cytomegalovirus infection. These TCRs are of unknown antigen specificity. A single record per CDR3 protein comes from TCRdb applying MiXCR to the reads. This sample has approximately 730,000 distinct CDR3 sequences, with about 33% found just once. The source was cultured PBMCs, collected from culture after CMV antigen stimulation. Every receptor here comes from a human donor in good health (CMV status not recorded). Some clones in this sample may be carry-over from other donors' samples.

V usage is TRBV6-6 and J usage is TRBJ1-5; 7 nucleotides match TRBD1. V lost 7 bases and J lost 0; bases outside the gene matches: 3. The CDR3 is 14 residues long. Germline values: CDR1 MNHNY, CDR2 SVGAGI (reference sequence). The CDR3 nucleotides read TGTGCCAGCATTGGGACAGTTAGCAATCAGCCCCAGCATTTT. The encoded protein is CASIGTVSNQPQHF.

The rearrangement uses TRBV11-2 and TRBJ2-5; 8 nucleotides match TRBD1. The V gene end was trimmed by 1 base and the J gene end by 0 bases; junction bases not matched to a gene: 1. CDR1 and CDR2 (germline): SGHAT, FQNNGV. The CDR3 totals 15 residues. CDR3 bases: TGTGCCAGCAGCTTAGGGGACAGGTACCAAGAGACCCAGTACTTC. This gives the protein CASSLGDRYQETQYF.

V and J are TRBV7-8 and TRBJ1-5; a weak D match, TRBD1 (6 bases). The germline V gene has CDR1 SGHVS and CDR2 FQNEAQ. This CDR3 is built from 16 residues. V was shortened by 5 bases and J by 2 bases, with 16 bases between the two germline ends. CDR3 amino acids: CASSTGTLRGNQPQHF. CDR3 DNA: TGTGCCAGCAGCACCGGGACACTACGGGGCAATCAGCCCCAGCATTTT.

This clonotype was recorded a few times. The chain joins TRBV6-1 to TRBJ1-3; D remains ambiguous. The CDR3 is made up of 14 amino acids. Looked up from germline, CDR1 is MNHNS and CDR2 is SASEGT. V was cut by 2 bases and J by 4 bases, with 9 bases left in between. The CDR3 sequence is CASSENSIGNTIYF. In DNA, the CDR3 is TGTGCCAGCAGTGAAAACAGTATCGGAAACACCATATATTTT.

V is TRBV7-9 and J is TRBJ2-7; D might be TRBD2 (5 bases). V lost 5 bases, J lost 2 bases, and 10 bases lay in between. The CDR3 is 13 residues long. The V gene's germline CDR1 is SEHNR and CDR2 FQNEAQ (reference sequence). The CDR3 DNA reads TGTGCCAGCAGCGCCCGGGAAGCCTACGAGCAGTACTTC. This codes for CASSAREAYEQYF.

Here the CDR3 DNA reads TGCAGTGCTGAACACAGATTAGGTTCGTACGAGCAGTACTTC. Encoded protein: CSAEHRLGSYEQYF. The V gene is TRBV20-1, the J gene TRBJ2-7, with D unresolved. V was trimmed by 5 bases and J by 4 bases, leaving 18 bases between them. This CDR3 has 14 amino acids. Germline CDR1 and CDR2: DFQATT and SNEGSKA (reference sequence).

This chain uses TRBV11-2 with TRBJ2-1; D remains ambiguous. The V gene's germline CDR1 is SGHAT and CDR2 FQNNGV. V shed 2 bases and J shed 2 bases, with 10 bases lying between them. The CDR3 has 15 residues. The CDR3 region has the DNA TGTGCCAGCAGCTTAAGGCCGGATACCTACAATGAGCAGTTCTTC. This encodes CASSLRPDTYNEQFF.

The CDR3 nucleotides read TGCGCCAGCAGCAGCTCCGACGATGCACCCCTCCACTTT. Protein: CASSSSDDAPLHF. This sequence joins TRBV5-1 and TRBJ1-6; D is undetermined. V lost 4 bases and J lost 11, with 13 bases in between. The CDR3 runs to 13 residues. Germline V lookup: CDR1 SGHRS, CDR2 YFSETQ.

The chain has TRBV2 and TRBJ2-1; no definite D call. V lost 2 bases to trimming and J lost 5 bases, with 7 bases between them. The germline CDR1 and CDR2 sequences are SNHLY and FYNNEI. The CDR3 runs to 13 residues. The CDR3 reads CASSERANNEQFF. As DNA, the CDR3 is TGTGCCAGCAGTGAAAGGGCCAACAATGAGCAGTTCTTC.

This clonotype was seen more than once but under ten times. The chain employs TRBV7-8 and TRBJ2-1; 9 bases are shared with TRBD2. The CDR3 consists of 16 residues. CDR1 SGHVS and CDR2 FQNEAQ come from the germline V gene. Losses at the gene ends were 5 bases for V and 4 bases for J; bases not matched to a gene: 9. This chain's CDR3 is CASSHGLAGKYNEQFF. For the CDR3, the DNA is TGTGCCAGCAGCCATGGGCTAGCGGGGAAATACAATGAGCAGTTCTTC.

A few counts support this clonotype. The chain couples TRBV4-2 to TRBJ1-1; the match to TRBD1 covers 7 bases. The V segment lost 3 bases and the J segment 8 bases; nucleotides outside the gene matches: 12. Germline V lookup: CDR1 LGHNA, CDR2 YNFKEQ. The CDR3 has 15 residues. Here the CDR3 reads CASSHFDRERLEAFF. The CDR3 DNA reads as TGTGCCAGCAGCCATTTCGACAGGGAAAGGCTCGAAGCTTTCTTT.

V usage is TRBV7-2 and J usage is TRBJ2-7; D is unclear. Germline assignment: CDR1 SGHTA and CDR2 FQGNSA. The length of the CDR3 is 13 residues. V gave up 6 bases and J gave up 3 bases, with 12 bases separating them. Here the CDR3 reads CASSSARFYEQYF. The CDR3 nucleotides are TGTGCCAGCAGTTCAGCCCGTTTCTACGAGCAGTACTTC.

The chain is built from TRBV19 and TRBJ2-6, with TRBD2 matching over 13 bases. CDR1 LNHDA and CDR2 SQIVND come from the germline V gene (reference sequence). The CDR3 runs 18 residues. Trimming took 3 bases from V and 1 from J; bases not matched to a gene: 3. The CDR3 reads CASSMGLAGLSGANVLTF. The CDR3 DNA follows: TGTGCCAGTAGTATGGGACTAGCGGGGTTGTCTGGGGCCAACGTCCTGACTTTC.

This chain links TRBV6-5 with TRBJ1-2, with unresolved D. Per the germline V gene, CDR1 is MNHEY and CDR2 is SVGAGI. Between the trimmed V and J ends, which lost 0 bases and 8 bases, there was a span of 10 bases. This CDR3 comprises 13 residues. CDR3: CASSYSATGGYTF. The CDR3 DNA is TGTGCCAGCAGTTACTCAGCGACCGGCGGCTACACCTTC.

This clonotype showed up just a few times. The chain couples TRBV7-9 to TRBJ2-7; D tentatively fits TRBD1 or TRBD2 (5 bases each). Germline V gene data show CDR1 as SEHNR and CDR2 as FQNEAQ (reference sequence). V was pared by 8 bases and J by 3 bases, with 11 bases between. The CDR3 totals 12 residues. The CDR3 here is CASHRDGYEQYF. CDR3 bases: TGTGCCAGCCACCGGGACGGCTACGAGCAGTACTTC.

Only a few counts were recorded for this clonotype. V gene TRBV7-9 combines with J gene TRBJ1-2, with D perhaps TRBD1 (5 bases). The V gene's germline CDR1 is SEHNR and CDR2 FQNEAQ (reference sequence). V was cut by 11 bases and J by 5 bases, with 9 bases left in between. The CDR3 is made up of 10 amino acids. In DNA, the CDR3 is TGTGCCGGGGGGGAATATGGCTACACCTTC. This encodes CAGGEYGYTF.

The chain recombines TRBV7-6 with TRBJ2-1, with D hard to call. Germline loops: CDR1 SGHVS, CDR2 FNYEAQ. There are 12 residues in the CDR3. The ends were cut back, 0 bases at V and 8 bases at J, with 5 bases in the middle. CDR3 DNA: TGTGCCAGCAGCTTAGCCAATTATGAGCAGTTCTTC. It encodes CASSLANYEQFF.

The chain carries TRBV11-2 and TRBJ1-2; possibly TRBD1 for D (6 bases). The CDR3 extends over 13 amino acids. Trimming stripped 4 bases from V and 8 bases from J, with 14 bases between. Per germline, CDR1 SGHAT and CDR2 FQNNGV. The CDR3 protein is CASSSNRAGGYTF. The CDR3 DNA reads as TGTGCCAGCAGCTCAAACAGGGCGGGCGGCTACACCTTC.